This T cell receptor beta chain appears in the sequencing data of a study of blood T cells in healthy people across ages. Points from the study as a whole: TCR beta diversity was tightly associated with the proportion of naive T cells.

A sample-barcoded 5' primer and a J-beta primer mix were used in a second PCR of about 6 to 12 cycles. TCRdb re-analysed the 5' RACE reads in MiXCR, keeping a single row per CDR3 protein. The repertoire holds about 1.8 million distinct CDR3 sequences, with about 50% as singletons. The CDR3 is 19 residues long. Germline assignment: CDR1 MDHEN and CDR2 SYDVKM. V lost 3 bases, J lost 2 bases, and 25 bases lay in between. Details on this clonotype: Its antigen is unknown.

This receptor was taken from a middle-aged woman in good health. The V gene is TRBV28, the J gene TRBJ1-2; D unclear. The sequenced material came from blood. CDR3 loop: CASSFPRWREDWVNYGYTF. The CDR3 DNA is TGTGCCAGCAGTTTCCCCCGCTGGAGGGAGGACTGGGTGAACTATGGCTACACCTTC.